A single TCR beta chain is shown here with its context. Its matching antigen is unknown. Germline-derived CDR1 and CDR2 are LGHDT and YNNKEL (reference sequence). V lost 6 bases and J 7 bases, leaving 21 bases between the germline ends. The length of the CDR3 is 15 residues. The data were produced by immunoSEQ multiplex PCR, yet TCRdb's version contains in-frame clones alone and is incomplete. The table has 200,000 to 300,000 clones, around nine tenths seen once. This specimen belongs to a study of Ad26.COV2.S vaccination and SARS-CoV-2 variants. At the level of the study: A COV1001 Ad26.COV2.S trial-arm participant provided the sample. Ad26.COV2.S shots went into the muscle once or twice, 56 days apart. Study observations and caveats: Substantial response breadth was reportedly seen for spike-specific CD8+ and CD4+ T cells after vaccination.

Treatment here: 19 received Ad26.COV2.S at low or high dose, single or two shots; about 5 received placebo; per-sample allocation not given. Samples came from day 63 after the first vaccine or placebo injection. The sample was peripheral blood, taken in a trial of Ad26.COV2.S vaccine versus placebo. The gene calls are TRBV3-1 (or the pseudogene TRBV3-2) and TRBJ2-5, with D tentatively TRBD2 (6 bases). This sequence originates from a person aged 18-65 years who received the Ad26.COV2.S COVID-19 vaccine or a placebo. Written as DNA, the CDR3 is TGTGCCAGCAGGCAAAGATCCAGCGGGTGGGGGACCCAGTACTTC. It translates to CASRQRSSGWGTQYF.